There are a few counts of the clone carrying this T cell receptor beta chain. As yet, its antigen is unknown. A TCRbeta library incorporating unique molecular identifiers was prepared. Each CDR3 protein is one row after TCRdb ran MiXCR on the PCR reads. The sample lists 500,000 to 600,000 distinct CDR3 sequences; roughly 27% were seen once. CDR3 length equals 14 residues. J gave up 4 bases and V 5 bases, and 4 bases lay outside the gene matches. Per the germline V gene, CDR1 is KGHDR and CDR2 is SFDVKD. This specimen belongs to a study of T-cell reconstitution after alpha-beta-depleted transplantation in children. Study-level results: The high TCRbeta diversity at day 60 in some patients came from surviving recipient T cells and thymic progenitors. Several hundred expanded graft clones reportedly supplied alpha-beta T cells about two months after transplant. Newly generated T cells supplied most T-cell counts and diversity one year post-transplant.

The chain has TRBV24-1 and TRBJ2-1; TRBD1 agrees at 7 bases. This clonotype was sampled from a boy under two years old with Wiskott-Aldrich syndrome, due to receive a stem cell transplant. The source was PBMCs, collected before TCRalphabeta/CD19-depleted stem cell transplant. This CDR3 reads CATSVGQMYNEQFF. DNA for the CDR3: TGTGCCACCAGTGTGGGACAGATGTACAATGAGCAGTTCTTC.